The rows below give T cell receptor beta chains drawn from one sample of a study of radiotherapy plus CTLA-4 blockade in lung cancer. The repertoire was sequenced with immunoSEQ multiplex PCR; TCRdb's copy has only in-frame clones and lacks some. The table has more than 25,000 clones, around 85% seen once; the top ten hold 7% to 8%. This specimen consisted of peripheral blood, obtained from a patient treated with radiotherapy plus ipilimumab. These TCRs come from a human donor with non-small cell lung cancer who had stable disease on radiotherapy plus ipilimumab. Both conserved end residues are part of each CDR3.

TRBV2 CASSEATMRGSDYGYTF
TRBV7-2 CASSLVHSATNEKLFF
TRBV7-2 CASSPFSRQGLTGELFF
TRBV7-2 CASHRGIRSSYNSPLHF
TRBV19 CASSSTRTTRGYEQYF
TRBV28 CATQTGGDYGYTF
TRBV5-4 CASSWKETQYF
TRBV6-1 CASSEEDGNYGYTF
TRBV6-1 CASSIGQVMFYGYTF
TRBV5-6 CASSSNYEQYF
TRBV5-1 CASSLGRHAGQNTEAFF
TRBV7-8 CASSPGGTRIETQYF
TRBV7-2 CASRGGAIDTQYF
TRBV27 CASSDLIATNEKLFF
TRBV19 CASIHRDLLNTEAFF
TRBV5-6 CASSLKRAEGYTF
TRBV7-2 CASSLFYEQYF
TRBV5-3 CARSLCRGFISQPQHF
TRBV19 CASSGTQGALVQPQHF
TRBV30 CAWGQGEGSPLHF
TRBV29-1 CSVTIGGLGTGELFF
TRBV19 CASSRHGANYGYTF
TRBV19 CASSHAREGVGNEKLFF
TRBV6-4 CASSRTGTDTQYF
TRBV7-8 CASSPRTSGGQWTQYF
TRBV19 CASSIGPGGDYGYTF
TRBV11-2 CASSLDPGTGFSNSPLHF
TRBV19 CASLQTGGSLGEQFF
TRBV27 CASSLRGTVNQPQHF
TRBV6-5 CASSYSGRGKAFF
TRBV5-1 CASSTDRGSEAFF
TRBV10-3 CAIRTARGDTIYF
TRBV30 CAWRYVNEQFF
TRBV25-1 CASSDGTRDRGYGYTF
TRBV5-1 CASSFLLAGAGAQETQYF
TRBV6-5 CASRRSGNTEAFF
TRBV28 CASSWGRGTDTQYF
TRBV9 CASSVDLTGELFF
TRBV9 CASSTGITTNEKLFF
TRBV7-2 CASSFGGEGRSGYTF
TRBV18 CASSPRQDNSPLHF
TRBV27 CASSSQETQYF
TRBV2 CASSEVSGAGEQFF
TRBV30 CAWRGTDTQYF
TRBV2 CASSEAGELFF
TRBV4-3 CASSQKMGASGGTDTQYF
TRBV10-2 CASLREDWGGYGYTF
TRBV10-3 CAISDPHGDPKYF
TRBV10-3 CAISEAISEGYTF
TRBV13 CASSLRRGGNQPQHF
TRBV25-1 CASAGGFDQPQHF
TRBV27 CASSFRKTGLNTEAFF
TRBV7-4 CASSQNRSGLTGELFF
TRBV27 CASSFTGDSNQPQHF
TRBV6-1 CASSDLGRAGELFF
TRBV6-4 CASSQSTGELFF
TRBV5-1 CASSLDGTGGSLYGYTF